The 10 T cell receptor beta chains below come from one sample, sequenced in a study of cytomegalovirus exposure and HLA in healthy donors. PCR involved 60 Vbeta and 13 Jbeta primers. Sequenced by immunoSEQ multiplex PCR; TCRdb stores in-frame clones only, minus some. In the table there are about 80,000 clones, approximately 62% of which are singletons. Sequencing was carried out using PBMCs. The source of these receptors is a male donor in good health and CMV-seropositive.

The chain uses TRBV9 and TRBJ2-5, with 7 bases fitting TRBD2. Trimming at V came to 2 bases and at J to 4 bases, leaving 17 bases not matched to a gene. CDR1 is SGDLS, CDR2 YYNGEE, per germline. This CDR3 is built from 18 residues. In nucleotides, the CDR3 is TGTGCCAGCAGCGTTTACGGGAGGAAGACTAGTGGGGGAGAGACCCAGTACTTC. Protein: CASSVYGRKTSGGETQYF.

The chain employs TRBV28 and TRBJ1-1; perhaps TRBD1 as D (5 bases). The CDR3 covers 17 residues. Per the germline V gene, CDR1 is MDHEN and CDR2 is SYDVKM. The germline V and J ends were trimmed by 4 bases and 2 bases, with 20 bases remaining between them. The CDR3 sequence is CASSSPMRRGKNTEAFF. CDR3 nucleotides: TGTGCCAGCAGTTCCCCAATGAGAAGGGGAAAAAACACTGAAGCTTTCTTT.

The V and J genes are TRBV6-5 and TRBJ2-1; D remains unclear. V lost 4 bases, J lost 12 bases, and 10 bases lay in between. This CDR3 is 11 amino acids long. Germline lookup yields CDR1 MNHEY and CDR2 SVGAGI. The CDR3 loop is CASSLAGGQFF. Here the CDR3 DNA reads TGTGCCAGCAGTTTAGCTGGTGGGCAGTTCTTC.

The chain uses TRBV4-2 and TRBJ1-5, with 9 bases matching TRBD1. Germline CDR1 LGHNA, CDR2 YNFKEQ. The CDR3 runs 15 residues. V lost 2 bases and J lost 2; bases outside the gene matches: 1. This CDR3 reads CASSQRTGGNQPQHF. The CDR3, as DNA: TGTGCCAGCAGCCAACGGACAGGGGGCAATCAGCCCCAGCATTTT.

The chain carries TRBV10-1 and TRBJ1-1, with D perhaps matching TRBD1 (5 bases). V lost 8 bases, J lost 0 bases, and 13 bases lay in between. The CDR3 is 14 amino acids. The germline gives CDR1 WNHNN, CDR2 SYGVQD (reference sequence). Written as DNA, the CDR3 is TGCGCCAGCTACTGTAGGGGAATGAACACTGAAGCTTTCTTT. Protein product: CASYCRGMNTEAFF.

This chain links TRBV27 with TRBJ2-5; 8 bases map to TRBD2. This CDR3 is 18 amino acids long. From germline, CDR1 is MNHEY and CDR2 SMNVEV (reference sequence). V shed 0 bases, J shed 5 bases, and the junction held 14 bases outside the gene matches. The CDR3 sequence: CASSLSLGGRTRGETQYF. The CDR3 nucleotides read TGTGCCAGCAGTTTATCTCTAGGCGGGAGGACCCGGGGGGAGACCCAGTACTTC.

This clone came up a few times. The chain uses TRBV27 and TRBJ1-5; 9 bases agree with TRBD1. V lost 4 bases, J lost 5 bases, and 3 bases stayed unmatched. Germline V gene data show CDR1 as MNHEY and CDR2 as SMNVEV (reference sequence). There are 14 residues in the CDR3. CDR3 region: CASSSGTGYQPQHF. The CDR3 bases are TGTGCCAGCAGTTCCGGGACAGGGTATCAGCCCCAGCATTTT.

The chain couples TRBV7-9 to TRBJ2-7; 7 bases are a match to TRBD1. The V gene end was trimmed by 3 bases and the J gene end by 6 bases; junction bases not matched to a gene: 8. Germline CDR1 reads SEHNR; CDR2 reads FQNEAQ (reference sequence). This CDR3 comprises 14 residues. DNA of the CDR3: TGTGCCAGCAGCTTCATACAGGGGATCAGCGAGCAGTACTTC. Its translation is CASSFIQGISEQYF.

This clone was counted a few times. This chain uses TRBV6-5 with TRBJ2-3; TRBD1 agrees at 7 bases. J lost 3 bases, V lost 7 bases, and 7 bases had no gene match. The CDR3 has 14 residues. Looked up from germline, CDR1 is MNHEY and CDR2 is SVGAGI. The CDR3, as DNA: TGTGCCAGCATCCTCGGGACAGAGACAGATACGCAGTATTTT. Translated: CASILGTETDTQYF.

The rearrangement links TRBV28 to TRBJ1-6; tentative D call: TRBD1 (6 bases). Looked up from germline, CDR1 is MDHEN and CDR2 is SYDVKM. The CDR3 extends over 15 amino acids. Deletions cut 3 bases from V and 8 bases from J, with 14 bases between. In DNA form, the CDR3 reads TGTGCCAGCAGTTTGGGGGAGGGGGGCCATTCACCCCTCCACTTT. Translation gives CASSLGEGGHSPLHF.